This TCR beta chain appears in the sequencing data of a study of cytomegalovirus exposure and HLA in healthy donors. Notes on the study in general: The tendency of first-cohort TCR clusters to co-occur in the 120 validation repertoires was identified by a subsequent analysis. Among TCR beta chains, those listed as cytomegalovirus-associated numbered over 150.

CDR1 is SNHLY, CDR2 FYNNEI, per germline. V shed 10 bases and J shed 0 bases, with 15 bases lying between them. The CDR3 is 14 residues long. This clone was detected only a few times. Its antigen is not identified. Profiling relied on immunoSEQ multiplex PCR, and the TCRdb table lists in-frame clones only, not all of them. The sample consists of over 60,000 clones, about 95% of them appearing once. The sample comprised PBMCs. The sequence was obtained from a man aged 18 to 29 in good health and CMV-seronegative. The chain joins TRBV2 to TRBJ1-1; tentative D call: TRBD1 (5 bases). The CDR3 DNA sequence: TGTGCCACCGCCGGCGGGGCAGTGAACACTGAAGCTTTCTTT. This sequence encodes CATAGGAVNTEAFF.